This TCR beta chain was recorded in a study of shared clonotypes between healthy human individuals. Study-wide results and limits: Sequencing depth was predicted to influence how clonotypes are shared among donors. Memory subsets generally showed smaller estimated richness than naive subsets did. Among non-shared clonotypes, generation probabilities were lower than among those shared by all four donors.

Sequenced by immunoSEQ multiplex PCR; TCRdb stores in-frame clones only, minus some. The sample lists about 2.2 million clones, 80% to 95% occurring once. CD45RO-negative cells were positively selected for CCR7, leaving out terminally differentiated effector memory CD45RA+ cells. Germline CDR1 is MNHEY and CDR2 is SMNVEV (reference sequence). The CDR3 totals 16 residues. The V gene end was trimmed by 0 bases and the J gene end by 7 bases; junction bases not matched to a gene: 7. Notes on this clone: The antigen is not known. This specimen includes other DNA sequences encoding the same CDR3.

The rearrangement links TRBV27 to TRBJ2-1; 9 positions agree with TRBD2. This receptor was obtained from a young man in good health. Some clones in this sample may be carry-over from other donors' samples. The specimen was naive CD8+ T cells from PBMCs. CDR3 in amino acids: CASSLSQAGGLNEQFF. The CDR3 region has the DNA TGTGCCAGCAGTTTATCCCAGGCGGGAGGGCTGAATGAGCAGTTCTTC.